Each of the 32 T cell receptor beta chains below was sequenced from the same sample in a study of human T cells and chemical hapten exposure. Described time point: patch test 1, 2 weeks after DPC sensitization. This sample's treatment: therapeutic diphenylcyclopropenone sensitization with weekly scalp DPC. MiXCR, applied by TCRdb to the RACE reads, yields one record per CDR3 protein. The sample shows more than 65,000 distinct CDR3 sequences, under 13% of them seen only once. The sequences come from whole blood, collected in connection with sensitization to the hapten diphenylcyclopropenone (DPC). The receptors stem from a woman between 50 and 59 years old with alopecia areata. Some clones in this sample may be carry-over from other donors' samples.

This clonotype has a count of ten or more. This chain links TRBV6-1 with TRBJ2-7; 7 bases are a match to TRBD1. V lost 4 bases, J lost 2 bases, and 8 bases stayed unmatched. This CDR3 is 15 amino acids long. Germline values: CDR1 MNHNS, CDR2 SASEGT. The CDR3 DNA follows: TGTGCCAGCAGTGCTCAGAGACAGGGTCCCTACGAGCAGTACTTC. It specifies CASSAQRQGPYEQYF.

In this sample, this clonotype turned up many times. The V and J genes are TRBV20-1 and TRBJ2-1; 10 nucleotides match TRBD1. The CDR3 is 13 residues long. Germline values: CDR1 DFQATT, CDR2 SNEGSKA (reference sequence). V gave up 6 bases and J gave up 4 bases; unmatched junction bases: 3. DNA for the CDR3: TGCAGTGCCCCGGGACAGGGGTACAATGAGCAGTTCTTC. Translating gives CSAPGQGYNEQFF.

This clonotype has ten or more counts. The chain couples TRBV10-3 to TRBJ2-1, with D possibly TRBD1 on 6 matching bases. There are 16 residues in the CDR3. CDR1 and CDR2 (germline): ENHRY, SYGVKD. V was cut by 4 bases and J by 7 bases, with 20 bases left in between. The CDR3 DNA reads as TGTGCCATCAGTGCTCTGAGGGACACGCCGGGAAATGAGCAGTTCTTC. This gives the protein CAISALRDTPGNEQFF.

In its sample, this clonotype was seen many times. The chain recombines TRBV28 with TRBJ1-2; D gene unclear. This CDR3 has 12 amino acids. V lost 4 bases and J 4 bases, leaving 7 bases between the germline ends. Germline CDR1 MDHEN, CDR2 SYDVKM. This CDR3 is CASSWAGYGYTF. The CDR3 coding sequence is TGTGCCAGCAGTTGGGCGGGCTATGGCTACACCTTC.

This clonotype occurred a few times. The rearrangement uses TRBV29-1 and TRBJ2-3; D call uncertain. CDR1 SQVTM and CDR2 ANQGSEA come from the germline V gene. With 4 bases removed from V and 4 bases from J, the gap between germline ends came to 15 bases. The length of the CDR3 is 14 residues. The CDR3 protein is CSVAPGAVPDTQYF. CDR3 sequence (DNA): TGCAGCGTTGCCCCGGGTGCGGTGCCAGATACGCAGTATTTT.

The CDR3 loop is CASARVTYEQYF. The DNA of the CDR3 is TGTGCCAGCGCAAGGGTTACCTACGAGCAGTACTTC. V gene TRBV13 combines with J gene TRBJ2-7; D unresolved. CDR3 length: 12 residues. CDR1 is PRHDT, CDR2 FYEKMQ, per germline (reference sequence). Trimming removed 8 bases from V and 2 bases from J, with 10 bases in between.

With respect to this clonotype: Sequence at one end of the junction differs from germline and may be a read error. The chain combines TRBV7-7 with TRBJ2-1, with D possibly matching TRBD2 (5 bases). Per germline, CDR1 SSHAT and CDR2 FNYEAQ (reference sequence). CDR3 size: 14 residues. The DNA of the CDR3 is TGTGCTAGCAGCCGCGGGCAAGGATCCGATGAGCAGTTCTTC. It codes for CASSRGQGSDEQFF.

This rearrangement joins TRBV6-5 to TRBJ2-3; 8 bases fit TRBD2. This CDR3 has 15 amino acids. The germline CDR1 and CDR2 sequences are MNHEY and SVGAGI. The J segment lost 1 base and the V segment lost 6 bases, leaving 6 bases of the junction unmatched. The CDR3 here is CASRPPAGGTDTQYF. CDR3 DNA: TGTGCCAGCAGACCCCCAGCGGGGGGCACAGATACGCAGTATTTT.

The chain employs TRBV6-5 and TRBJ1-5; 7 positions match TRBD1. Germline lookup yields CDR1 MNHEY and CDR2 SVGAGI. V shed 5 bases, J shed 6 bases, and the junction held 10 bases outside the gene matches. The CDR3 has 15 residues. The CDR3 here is CASSHNRGQSQPQHF. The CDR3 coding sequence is TGTGCCAGCAGTCACAACAGGGGTCAAAGTCAGCCCCAGCATTTT.

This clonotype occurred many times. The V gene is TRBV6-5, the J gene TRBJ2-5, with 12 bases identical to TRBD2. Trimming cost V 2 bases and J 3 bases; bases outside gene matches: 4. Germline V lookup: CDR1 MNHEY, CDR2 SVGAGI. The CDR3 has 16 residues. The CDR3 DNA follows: TGTGCCAGCAGTTACCCCCTAGCGGGAGGGGAAGAGACCCAGTACTTC. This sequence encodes CASSYPLAGGEETQYF.

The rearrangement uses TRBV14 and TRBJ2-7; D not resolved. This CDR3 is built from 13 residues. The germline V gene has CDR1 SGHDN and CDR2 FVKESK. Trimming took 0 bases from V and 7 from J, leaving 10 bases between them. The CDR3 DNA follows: TGTGCCAGCAGCCAAGATCACGTCACAGAGCAGTACTTC. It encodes CASSQDHVTEQYF.

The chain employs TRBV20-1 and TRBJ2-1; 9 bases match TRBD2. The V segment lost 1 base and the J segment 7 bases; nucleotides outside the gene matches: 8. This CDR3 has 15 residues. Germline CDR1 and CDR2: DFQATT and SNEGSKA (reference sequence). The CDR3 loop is CSARVVAGVSNEQFF. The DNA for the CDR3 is TGCAGTGCTAGAGTTGTAGCGGGAGTGTCAAATGAGCAGTTCTTC.

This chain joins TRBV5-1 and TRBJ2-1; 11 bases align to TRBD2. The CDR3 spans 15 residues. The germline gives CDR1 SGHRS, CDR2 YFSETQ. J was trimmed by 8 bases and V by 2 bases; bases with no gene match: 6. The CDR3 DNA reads TGCGCCAGCAGCTTAACTAGCGGGAGTTCCCATGAGCAGTTCTTC. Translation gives CASSLTSGSSHEQFF.

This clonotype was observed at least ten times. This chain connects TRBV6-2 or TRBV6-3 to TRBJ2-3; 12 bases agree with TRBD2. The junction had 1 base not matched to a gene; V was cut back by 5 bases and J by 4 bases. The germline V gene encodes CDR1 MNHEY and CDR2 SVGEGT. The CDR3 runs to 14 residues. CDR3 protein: CASSRLAGADTQYF. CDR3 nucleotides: TGTGCCAGCAGTCGACTAGCGGGAGCAGATACGCAGTATTTT.

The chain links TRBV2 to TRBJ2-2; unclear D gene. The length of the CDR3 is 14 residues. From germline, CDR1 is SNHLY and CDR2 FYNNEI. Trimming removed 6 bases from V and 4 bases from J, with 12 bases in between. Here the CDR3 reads CASRASRSTGELFF. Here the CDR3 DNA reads TGTGCCAGCAGAGCTTCGAGGTCCACCGGGGAGCTGTTTTTT.

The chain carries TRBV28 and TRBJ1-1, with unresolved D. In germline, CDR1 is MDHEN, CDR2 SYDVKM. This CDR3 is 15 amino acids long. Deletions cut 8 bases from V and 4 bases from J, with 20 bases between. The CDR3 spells CASYKSGWRVTEAFF. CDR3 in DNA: TGTGCCAGCTACAAGTCGGGGTGGAGGGTCACTGAAGCTTTCTTT.

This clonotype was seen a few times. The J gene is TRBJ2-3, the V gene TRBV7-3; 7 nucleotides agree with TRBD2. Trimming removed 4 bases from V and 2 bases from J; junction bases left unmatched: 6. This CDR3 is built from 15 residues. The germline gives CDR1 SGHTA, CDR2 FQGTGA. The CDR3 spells CASSSIAGDTDTQYF. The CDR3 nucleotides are TGTGCCAGCAGCTCCATAGCGGGCGACACAGATACGCAGTATTTT.

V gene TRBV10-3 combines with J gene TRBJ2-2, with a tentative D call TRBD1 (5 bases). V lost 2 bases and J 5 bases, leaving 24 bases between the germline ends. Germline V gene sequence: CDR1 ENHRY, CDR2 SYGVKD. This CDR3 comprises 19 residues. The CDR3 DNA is TGTGCCATCAGTGAGAGAGTAGGCAAAGGACAAGGGTTGACCGGGGAGCTGTTTTTT. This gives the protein CAISERVGKGQGLTGELFF.

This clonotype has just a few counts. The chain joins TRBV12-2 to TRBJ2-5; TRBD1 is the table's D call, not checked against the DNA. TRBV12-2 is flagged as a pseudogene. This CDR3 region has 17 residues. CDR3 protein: CASLRGRGPLYQETQYF. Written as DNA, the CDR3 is TGTGCAAGTCTCAGAGGCAGGGGGCCATTGTACCAAGAGACCCAGTACTTC.

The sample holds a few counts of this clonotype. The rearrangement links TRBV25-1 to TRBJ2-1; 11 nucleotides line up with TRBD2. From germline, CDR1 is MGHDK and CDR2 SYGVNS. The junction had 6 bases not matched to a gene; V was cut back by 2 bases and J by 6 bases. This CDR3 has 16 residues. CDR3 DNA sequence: TGTGCCAGCAGTGAACCTAGCGGGAGGAGAGGCAATGAGCAGTTCTTC. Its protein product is CASSEPSGRRGNEQFF.

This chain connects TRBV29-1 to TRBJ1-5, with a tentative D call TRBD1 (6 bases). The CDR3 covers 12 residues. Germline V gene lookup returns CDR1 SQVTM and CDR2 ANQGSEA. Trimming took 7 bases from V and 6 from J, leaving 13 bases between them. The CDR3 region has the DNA TGCAGCGCCGGGGGGGCGGGTCAGCCCCAGCATTTT. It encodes CSAGGAGQPQHF.

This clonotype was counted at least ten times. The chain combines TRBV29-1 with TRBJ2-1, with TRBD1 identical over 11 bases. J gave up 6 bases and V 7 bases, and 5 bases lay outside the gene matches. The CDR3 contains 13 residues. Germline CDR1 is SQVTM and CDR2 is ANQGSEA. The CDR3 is CSARTGGRNEQFF. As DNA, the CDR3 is TGCAGCGCCCGGACAGGGGGCCGCAATGAGCAGTTCTTC.

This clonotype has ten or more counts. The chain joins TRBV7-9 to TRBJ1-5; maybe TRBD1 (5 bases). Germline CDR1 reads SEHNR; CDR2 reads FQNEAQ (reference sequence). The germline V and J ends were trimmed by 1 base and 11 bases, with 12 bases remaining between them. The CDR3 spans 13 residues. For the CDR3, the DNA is TGTGCCAGCAGCTTAGGGGGGGAATCAGCCCAGCATTTT. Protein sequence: CASSLGGESAQHF. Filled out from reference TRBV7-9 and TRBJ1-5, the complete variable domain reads DTGVSQNPRHKITKRGQNVTFRCDPISEHNRLYWYRQTLGQGPEFLTYFQNEAQLEKSRLLSDRFSAERPKGSFSTLEIQRTEQGDSAMYLCASSLGGESAQHFGDGTRLSIL.

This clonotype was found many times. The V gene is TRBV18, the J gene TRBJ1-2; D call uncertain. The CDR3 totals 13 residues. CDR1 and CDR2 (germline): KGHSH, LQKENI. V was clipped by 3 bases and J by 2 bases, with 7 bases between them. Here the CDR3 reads CASSPGSNYGYTF. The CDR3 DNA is TGTGCCAGCTCACCGGGATCAAACTATGGCTACACCTTC.

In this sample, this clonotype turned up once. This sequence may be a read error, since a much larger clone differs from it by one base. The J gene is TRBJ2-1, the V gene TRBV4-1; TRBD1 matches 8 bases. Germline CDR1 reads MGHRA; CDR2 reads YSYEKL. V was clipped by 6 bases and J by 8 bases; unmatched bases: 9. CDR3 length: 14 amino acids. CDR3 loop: CASSHRDRSDEQFF. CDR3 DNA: TGCGCCAGCAGTCACCGGGACAGGAGCGATGAGCAGTTCTTC.

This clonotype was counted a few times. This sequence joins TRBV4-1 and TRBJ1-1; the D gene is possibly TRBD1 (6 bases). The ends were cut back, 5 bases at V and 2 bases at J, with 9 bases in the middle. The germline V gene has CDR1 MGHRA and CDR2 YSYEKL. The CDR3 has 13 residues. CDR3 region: CASSFRGNTEAFF. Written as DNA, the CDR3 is TGCGCCAGCAGCTTCAGGGGTAACACTGAAGCTTTCTTT.

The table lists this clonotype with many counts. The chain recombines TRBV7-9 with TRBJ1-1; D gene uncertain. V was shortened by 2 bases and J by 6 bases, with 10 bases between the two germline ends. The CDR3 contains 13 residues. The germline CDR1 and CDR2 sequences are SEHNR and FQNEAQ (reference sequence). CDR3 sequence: CASSLMGQAEAFF. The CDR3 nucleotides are TGTGCCAGCAGCTTAATGGGCCAGGCTGAAGCTTTCTTT.

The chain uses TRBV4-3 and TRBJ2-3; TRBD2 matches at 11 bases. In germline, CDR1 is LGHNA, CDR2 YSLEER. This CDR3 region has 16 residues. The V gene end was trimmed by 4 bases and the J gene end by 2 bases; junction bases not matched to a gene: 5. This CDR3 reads CASSRLGLADTDTQYF. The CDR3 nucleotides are TGCGCCAGCAGCCGACTGGGACTAGCGGACACAGATACGCAGTATTTT.

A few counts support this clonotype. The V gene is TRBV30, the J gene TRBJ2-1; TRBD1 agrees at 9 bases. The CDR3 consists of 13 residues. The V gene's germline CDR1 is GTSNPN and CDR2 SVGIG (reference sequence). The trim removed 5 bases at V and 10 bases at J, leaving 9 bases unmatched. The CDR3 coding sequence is TGTGCCTGGGAAGGACAGGGGTTCGGGGAGCAGTTCTTC. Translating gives CAWEGQGFGEQFF.

CDR3 protein: CASISGYTQYF. The CDR3 DNA reads TGTGCCAGCATCTCAGGGTATACGCAGTATTTT. The chain is built from TRBV28 and TRBJ2-3; maybe TRBD1 (5 bases). Germline CDR1 is MDHEN and CDR2 is SYDVKM. The CDR3 consists of 11 residues. V was pared by 7 bases and J by 7 bases, with 9 bases between.

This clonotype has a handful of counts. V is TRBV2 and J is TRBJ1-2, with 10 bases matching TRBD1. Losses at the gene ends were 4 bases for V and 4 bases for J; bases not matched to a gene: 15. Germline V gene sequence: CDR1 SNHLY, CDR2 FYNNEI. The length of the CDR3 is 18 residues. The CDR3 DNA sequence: TGTGCCAGCAGTGTCTCCACCGCCCGGGACAGGGGAGGCTATGGCTACACCTTC. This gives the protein CASSVSTARDRGGYGYTF.

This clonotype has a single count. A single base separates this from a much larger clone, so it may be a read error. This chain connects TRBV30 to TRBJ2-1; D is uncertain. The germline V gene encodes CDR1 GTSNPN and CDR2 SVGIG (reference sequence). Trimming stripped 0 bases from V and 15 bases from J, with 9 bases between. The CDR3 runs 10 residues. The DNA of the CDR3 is TGTGCCTGGAGTGTGGCAATTCCGTTCTTC. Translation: CAWSVAIPFF.